Here is one T cell receptor (beta chain) with its context. This record comes from a study of blood T cell repertoires in COVID-19. Whole-study context: The study drew acute and convalescent COVID-19 samples from the United States, Italy and Spain.

Germline V gives CDR1 SGHDN, CDR2 FVKESK. This CDR3 region has 13 residues. Trimming cost V 4 bases and J 2 bases, with 8 bases left between them. Using immunoSEQ multiplex PCR, the repertoire was profiled, and TCRdb retains in-frame clones only, with some absent. Of 50,000 to 80,000 clones listed, 85% to 90% were seen once; the top ten hold about a tenth. Individuals aged about 18 to 100 years were recruited from some 26 US areas. Recovered status applied to Cohort 3 donors who had two consecutive negative PCRs. It also applied to those with clearance or with symptom resolution. Sequencing input: PBMCs or T cells enriched from blood (not recorded which). V is TRBV14 and J is TRBJ1-1; D unclear. The TCR originated in a woman aged 40 to 50 who had recovered from COVID-19. As DNA, the CDR3 is TGTGCCAGCAGCCTCGGTCCTAACACTGAAGCTTTCTTT. It is translated as CASSLGPNTEAFF.